This entry concerns a single T cell receptor (beta chain). The data derive from a study of T cell changes during pregnancy in multiple sclerosis. Repertoires were generated with immunoSEQ multiplex PCR, while TCRdb's copy carries only in-frame clones and drops some. The table lists 40,000 or so clones, over 75% of them singletons. Germline-derived CDR1 and CDR2 are SGHRS and YFSETQ. The CDR3 length is 16 residues. V was shortened by 0 bases and J by 0 bases, with 10 bases between the two germline ends. The receptor comes from a female donor in good health, enrolled as a control in a pregnancy study. The J gene is TRBJ1-3, the V gene TRBV5-1, with D possibly TRBD1 on 6 matching bases. The material was CD4+ T cells from peripheral blood mononuclear cells, obtained in the first trimester of pregnancy. The CDR3 loop reads CASSLEGQHSGNTIYF. In nucleotides, the CDR3 is TGCGCCAGCAGCTTGGAGGGACAACACTCTGGAAACACCATATATTTT.